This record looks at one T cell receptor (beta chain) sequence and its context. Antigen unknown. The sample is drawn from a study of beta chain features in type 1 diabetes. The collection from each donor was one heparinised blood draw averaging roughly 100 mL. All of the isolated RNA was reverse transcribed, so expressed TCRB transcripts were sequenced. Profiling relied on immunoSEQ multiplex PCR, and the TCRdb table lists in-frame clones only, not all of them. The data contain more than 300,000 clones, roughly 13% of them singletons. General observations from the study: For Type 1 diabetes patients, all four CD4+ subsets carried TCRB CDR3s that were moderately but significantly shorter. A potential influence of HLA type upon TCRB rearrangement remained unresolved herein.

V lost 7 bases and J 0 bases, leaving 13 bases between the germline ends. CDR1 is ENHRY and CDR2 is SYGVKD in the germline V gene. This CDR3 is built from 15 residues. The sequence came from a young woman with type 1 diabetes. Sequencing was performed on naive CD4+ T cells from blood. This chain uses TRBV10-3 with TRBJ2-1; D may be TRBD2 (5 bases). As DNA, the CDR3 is TGTGCCATCACCCGGACTCGTAGCTCCTACAATGAGCAGTTCTTC. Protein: CAITRTRSSYNEQFF.